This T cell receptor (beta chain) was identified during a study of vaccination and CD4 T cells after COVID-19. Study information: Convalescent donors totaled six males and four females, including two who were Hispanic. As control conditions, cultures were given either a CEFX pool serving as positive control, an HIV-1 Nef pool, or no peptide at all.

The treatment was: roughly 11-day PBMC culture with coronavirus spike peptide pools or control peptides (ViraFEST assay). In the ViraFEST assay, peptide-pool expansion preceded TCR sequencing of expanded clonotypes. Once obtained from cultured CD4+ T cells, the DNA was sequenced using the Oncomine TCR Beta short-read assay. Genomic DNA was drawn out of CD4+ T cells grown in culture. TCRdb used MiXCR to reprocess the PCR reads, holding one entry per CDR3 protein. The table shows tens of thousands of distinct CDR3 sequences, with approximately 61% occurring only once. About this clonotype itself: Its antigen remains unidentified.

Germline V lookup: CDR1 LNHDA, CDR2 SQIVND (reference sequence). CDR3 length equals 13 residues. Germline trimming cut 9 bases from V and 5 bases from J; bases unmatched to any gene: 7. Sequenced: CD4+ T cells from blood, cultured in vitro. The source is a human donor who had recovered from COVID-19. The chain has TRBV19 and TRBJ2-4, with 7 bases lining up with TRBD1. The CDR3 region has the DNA TGTGCCAGCATAGACAGGGTCGAAAACATTCAGTACTTC. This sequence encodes CASIDRVENIQYF. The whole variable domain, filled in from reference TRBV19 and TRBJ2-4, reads DGGITQSPKYLFRKEGQNVTLSCEQNLNHDAMYWYRQDPGQGLRLIYYSQIVNDFQKGDIAEGYSVSREKKESFPLTVTSAQKNPTAFYLCASIDRVENIQYFGAGTRLSVL.